The source of this TCR beta chain is a study of blood T cells in healthy people across ages. Only one count was recorded for this clonotype. The antigen is not known. Using a J-beta primer mix together with a sample-barcoded 5' primer, a second PCR was run for roughly 7 to 11 cycles. Every sample returned 2.5 million or more CDR3-containing paired-end reads. A single record per CDR3 protein comes from TCRdb applying MiXCR to the 5' RACE reads. This table has about 780,000 distinct CDR3 sequences, approximately 59% appearing once. General study results and limits: A strong correlation was seen between TCR beta diversity and naive T cell percentage. With age, beta diversity per million T cells declined roughly linearly, significantly by 40 to 50.

This CDR3 has 18 residues. Germline V gives CDR1 MGHDK, CDR2 SYGVNS. V shed 3 bases, J shed 3 bases, and the junction held 10 bases outside the gene matches. This TCR was sampled from a man aged 25 to 45 in good health. The specimen sequenced was blood. The chain has TRBV25-1 and TRBJ2-3; 12 bases are a match to TRBD2. The CDR3, as DNA: TGTGCCAGCAGTGACTTCGGGCTAGCGGGGGGGGAGACAGATACGCAGTATTTT. This gives the protein CASSDFGLAGGETDTQYF.